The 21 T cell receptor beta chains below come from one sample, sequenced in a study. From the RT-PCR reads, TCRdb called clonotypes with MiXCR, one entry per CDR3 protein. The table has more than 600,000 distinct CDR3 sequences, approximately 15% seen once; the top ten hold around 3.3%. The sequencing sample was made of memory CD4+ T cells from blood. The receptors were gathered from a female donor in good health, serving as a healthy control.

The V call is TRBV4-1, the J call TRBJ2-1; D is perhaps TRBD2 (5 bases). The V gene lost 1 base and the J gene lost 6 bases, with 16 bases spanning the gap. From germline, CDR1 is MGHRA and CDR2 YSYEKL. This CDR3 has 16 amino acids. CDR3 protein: CASSQVLSLEGNEQFF. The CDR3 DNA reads TGCGCCAGCAGCCAAGTCCTTAGCCTAGAGGGCAATGAGCAGTTCTTC.

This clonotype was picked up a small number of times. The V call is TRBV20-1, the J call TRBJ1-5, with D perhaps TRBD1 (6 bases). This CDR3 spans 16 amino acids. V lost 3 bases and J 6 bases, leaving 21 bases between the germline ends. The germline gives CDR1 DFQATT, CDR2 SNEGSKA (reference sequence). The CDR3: CSASQGRGVVSQPQHF. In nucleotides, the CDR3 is TGCAGTGCTAGTCAGGGCAGGGGAGTCGTAAGTCAGCCCCAGCATTTT.

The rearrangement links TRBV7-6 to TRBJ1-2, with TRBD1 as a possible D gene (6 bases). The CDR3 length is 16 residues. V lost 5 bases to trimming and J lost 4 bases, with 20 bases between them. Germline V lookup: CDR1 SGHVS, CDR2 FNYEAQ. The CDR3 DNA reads TGTGCCAGCAGCCCCGAGATCGGGGGCGCGGGCTATGGCTACACCTTC. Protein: CASSPEIGGAGYGYTF. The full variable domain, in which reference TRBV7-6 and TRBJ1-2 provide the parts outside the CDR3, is GAGVSQSPRYKVTKRGQDVALRCDPISGHVSLYWYRQALGQGPEFLTYFNYEAQQDKSGLPNDRFSAERPEGSISTLTIQRTEQRDSAMYRCASSPEIGGAGYGYTFGSGTRLTVV.

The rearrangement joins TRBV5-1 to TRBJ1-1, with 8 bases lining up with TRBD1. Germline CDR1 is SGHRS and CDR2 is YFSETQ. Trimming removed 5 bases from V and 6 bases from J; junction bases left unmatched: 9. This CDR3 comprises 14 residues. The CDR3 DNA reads TGCGCCAGCAGGACAGGACAGGGTATGGCTGAAGCTTTCTTT. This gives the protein CASRTGQGMAEAFF.

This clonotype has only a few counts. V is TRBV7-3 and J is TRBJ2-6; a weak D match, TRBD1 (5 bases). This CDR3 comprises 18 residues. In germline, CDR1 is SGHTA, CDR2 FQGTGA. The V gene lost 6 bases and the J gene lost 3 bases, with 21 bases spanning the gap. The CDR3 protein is CASSSQGYQSGGANVLTF. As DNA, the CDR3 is TGTGCCAGCAGTTCTCAGGGTTACCAGTCTGGTGGGGCCAACGTCCTGACTTTC.

CDR3 DNA sequence: TGTGCCAGCAGCTCGCAAGGGGTCACTACATACGAGCAGTACTTC. This translates into CASSSQGVTTYEQYF. V usage is TRBV7-2 and J usage is TRBJ2-7; D possibly corresponds to TRBD1 (5 bases). Trimming removed 4 bases from V and 4 bases from J, with 17 bases in between. The length of the CDR3 is 15 residues. Germline CDR1 reads SGHTA; CDR2 reads FQGNSA.

CDR3: CATRQGALNTEAFF. In nucleotides, the CDR3 is TGTGCCACCAGGCAGGGGGCCCTGAACACTGAAGCTTTCTTT. This chain links TRBV15 with TRBJ1-1; 8 bases line up with TRBD1. J was trimmed by 0 bases and V by 6 bases; bases with no gene match: 3. The CDR3 length is 14 residues. CDR1 is LNHNV and CDR2 is YYDKDF in the germline V gene (reference sequence).

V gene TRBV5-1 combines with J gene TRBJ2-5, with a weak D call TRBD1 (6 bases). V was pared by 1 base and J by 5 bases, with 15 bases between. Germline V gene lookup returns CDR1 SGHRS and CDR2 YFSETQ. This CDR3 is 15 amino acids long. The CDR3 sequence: CASSLNGGWSETQYF. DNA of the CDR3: TGCGCCAGCAGCTTGAATGGGGGCTGGTCGGAGACCCAGTACTTC.

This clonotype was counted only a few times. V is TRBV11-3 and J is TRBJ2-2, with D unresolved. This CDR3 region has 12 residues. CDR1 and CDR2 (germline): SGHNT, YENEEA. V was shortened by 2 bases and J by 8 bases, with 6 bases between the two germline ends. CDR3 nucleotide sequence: TGTGCCAGCAGCTTATCCAGGGGGGAGCTGTTTTTT. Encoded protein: CASSLSRGELFF.

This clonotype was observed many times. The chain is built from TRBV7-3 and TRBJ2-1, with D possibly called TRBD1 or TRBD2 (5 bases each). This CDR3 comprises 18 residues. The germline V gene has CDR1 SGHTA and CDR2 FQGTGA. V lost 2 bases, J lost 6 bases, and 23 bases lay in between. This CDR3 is CASSLGPGPQLEINEQFF. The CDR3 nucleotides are TGTGCCAGCAGCTTAGGACCGGGACCCCAACTAGAAATCAATGAGCAGTTCTTC. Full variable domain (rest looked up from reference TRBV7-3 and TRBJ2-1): GAGVSQTPSNKVTEKGKYVELRCDPISGHTALYWYRQSLGQGPEFLIYFQGTGAADDSGLPNDRFFAVRPEGSVSTLKIQRTERGDSAVYLCASSLGPGPQLEINEQFFGPGTRLTVL.

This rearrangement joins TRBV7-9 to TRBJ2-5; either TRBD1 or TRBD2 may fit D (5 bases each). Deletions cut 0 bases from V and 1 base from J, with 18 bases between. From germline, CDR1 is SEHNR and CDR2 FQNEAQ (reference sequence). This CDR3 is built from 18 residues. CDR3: CASSLAREQLGVQETQYF. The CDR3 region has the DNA TGTGCCAGCAGCTTAGCAAGGGAACAGCTGGGGGTCCAAGAGACCCAGTACTTC.

CDR3 in DNA: TGTGCCAGCAGCTTAGATCCGAATAACTATGGCTACACCTTC. Its translation: CASSLDPNNYGYTF. V is TRBV7-2 and J is TRBJ1-2; no clear D. Germline V CDR1 and CDR2: SGHTA, FQGNSA. The CDR3 has 14 amino acids. Trimming shortened V by 1 base and J by 1 base, and 7 bases separated the two germline ends. Complete variable domain (other parts from reference TRBV7-2 and TRBJ1-2): GAGVSQSPSNKVTEKGKDVELRCDPISGHTALYWYRQSLGQGLEFLIYFQGNSAPDKSGLPSDRFSAERTGGSVSTLTIQRTQQEDSAVYLCASSLDPNNYGYTFGSGTRLTVV.

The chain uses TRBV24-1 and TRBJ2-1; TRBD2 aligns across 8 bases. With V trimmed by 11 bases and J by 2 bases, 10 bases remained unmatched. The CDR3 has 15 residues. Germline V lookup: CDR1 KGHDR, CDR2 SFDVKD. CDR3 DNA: TGTGCCATTAGACCTAGTAGCGGGACCTACAATGAGCAGTTCTTC. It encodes CAIRPSSGTYNEQFF.

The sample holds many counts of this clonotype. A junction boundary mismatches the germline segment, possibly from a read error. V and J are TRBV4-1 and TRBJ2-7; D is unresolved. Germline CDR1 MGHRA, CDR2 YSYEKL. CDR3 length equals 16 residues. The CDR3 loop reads CASSKDLALSGYEQYF. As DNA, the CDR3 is TGCGCCAGCAGCAAAGATCTGGCCTTATCAGGCTACGAGCAGTACTTC.

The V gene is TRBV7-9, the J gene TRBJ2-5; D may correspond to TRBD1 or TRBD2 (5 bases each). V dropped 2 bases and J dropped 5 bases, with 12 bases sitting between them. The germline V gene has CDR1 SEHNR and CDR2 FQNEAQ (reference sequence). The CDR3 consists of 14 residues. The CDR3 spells CASSLNQGDETQYF. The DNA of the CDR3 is TGTGCCAGCAGCTTAAACCAGGGAGACGAGACCCAGTACTTC.

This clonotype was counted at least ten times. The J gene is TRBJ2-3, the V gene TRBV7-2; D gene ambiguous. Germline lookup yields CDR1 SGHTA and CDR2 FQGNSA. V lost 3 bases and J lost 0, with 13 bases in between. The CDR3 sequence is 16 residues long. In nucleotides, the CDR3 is TGTGCCAGCAGCTTGAACGGAGAAACTAGCACAGATACGCAGTATTTT. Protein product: CASSLNGETSTDTQYF.

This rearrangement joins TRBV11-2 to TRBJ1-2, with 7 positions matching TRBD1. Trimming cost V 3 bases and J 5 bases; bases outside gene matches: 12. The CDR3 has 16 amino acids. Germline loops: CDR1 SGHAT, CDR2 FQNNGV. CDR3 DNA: TGTGCCAGCAGCTTGGACGCCCCCGGGACAGTGTATGGCTACACCTTC. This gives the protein CASSLDAPGTVYGYTF.

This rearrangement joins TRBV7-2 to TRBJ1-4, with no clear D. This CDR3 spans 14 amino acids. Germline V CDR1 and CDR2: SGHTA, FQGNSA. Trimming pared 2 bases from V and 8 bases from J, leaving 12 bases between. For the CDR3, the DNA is TGTGCCAGCAGCTTACAAAAGAGTGTCGAAAAACTGTTTTTT. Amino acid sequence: CASSLQKSVEKLFF.

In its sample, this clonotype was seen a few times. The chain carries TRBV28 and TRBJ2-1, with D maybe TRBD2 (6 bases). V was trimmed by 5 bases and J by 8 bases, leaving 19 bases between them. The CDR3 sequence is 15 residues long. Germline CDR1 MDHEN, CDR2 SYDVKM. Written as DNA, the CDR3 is TGTGCCAGCAGTGCAACGTCGCGGGGCGACCATGAGCAGTTCTTC. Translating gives CASSATSRGDHEQFF.

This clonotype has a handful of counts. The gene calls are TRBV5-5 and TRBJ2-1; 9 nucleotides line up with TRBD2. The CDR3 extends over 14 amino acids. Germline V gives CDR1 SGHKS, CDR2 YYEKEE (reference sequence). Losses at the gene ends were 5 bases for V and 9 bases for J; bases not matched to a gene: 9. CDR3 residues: CASSQPGLAGEQFF. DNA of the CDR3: TGTGCCAGCAGTCAACCGGGACTAGCCGGTGAGCAGTTCTTC. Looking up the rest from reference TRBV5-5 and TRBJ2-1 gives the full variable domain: DAGVTQSPTHLIKTRGQQVTLRCSPISGHKSVSWYQQVLGQGPQFIFQYYEKEERGRGNFPDRFSARQFPNYSSELNVNALLLGDSALYLCASSQPGLAGEQFFGPGTRLTVL.

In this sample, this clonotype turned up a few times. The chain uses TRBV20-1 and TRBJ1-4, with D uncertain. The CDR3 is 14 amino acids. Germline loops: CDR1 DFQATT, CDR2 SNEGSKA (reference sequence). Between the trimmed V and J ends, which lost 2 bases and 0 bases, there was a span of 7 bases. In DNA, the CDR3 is TGCAGTGCTAGAAATCCTTCAACTAATGAAAAACTGTTTTTT. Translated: CSARNPSTNEKLFF.